This is a list of T cell receptor beta chains from one sample in a study of blood T cell repertoires in COVID-19. TCRdb keeps only in-frame clones here, not all; method: immunoSEQ multiplex PCR. The sample records under 250,000 clones, 82% being singletons. What was sequenced was peripheral blood. The receptor set was obtained from a woman aged 70-85 years with acute or convalescent COVID-19. Each CDR3 is given with its conserved first and last residue. Each record gives: V gene, J gene, D gene, clone size, CDR3 protein, CDR3 DNA. The D gene is left open where the match is weak. Clone size is shown for a subset of rows, as once, few, many or a class of expanded clone.

V: TRBV5-5; J: TRBJ2-1; D: .; size: once; CDR3: CASSPSPNEQFF; DNA: TGTGCCAGCAGCCCTAGCCCCAATGAGCAGTTCTTC
V: TRBV6-6; J: TRBJ1-5; D: TRBD1; size: .; CDR3: CASSYSTGTSNQPQHF; DNA: TGTGCCAGCAGTTACTCGACAGGGACAAGCAATCAGCCCCAGCATTTT
V: TRBV4-3; J: TRBJ1-2; D: .; size: .; CDR3: CASSQDRVSYGYTF; DNA: TGCGCCAGCAGCCAAGATCGGGTCTCCTATGGCTACACCTTC
V: TRBV15; J: TRBJ1-1; D: .; size: .; CDR3: CATSRDRARNTEAFF; DNA: TGTGCCACCAGCAGAGACAGGGCCCGGAACACTGAAGCTTTCTTT
V: TRBV28; J: TRBJ1-6; D: .; size: .; CDR3: CASNRAAGSPLHF; DNA: TGTGCCAGCAACAGGGCGGCTGGTTCACCCCTCCACTTT
V: TRBV29-1; J: TRBJ1-1; D: TRBD1; size: few; CDR3: CSVGGQYTEAFF; DNA: TGCAGCGTGGGGGGACAGTACACTGAAGCTTTCTTT
V: TRBV7-2; J: TRBJ1-5; D: TRBD1; size: .; CDR3: CASSLAGGDYQPQHF; DNA: TGTGCCAGCAGCTTAGCAGGGGGCGATTATCAGCCCCAGCATTTT
V: TRBV25-1; J: TRBJ1-2; D: TRBD1; size: .; CDR3: CASRGTVYGYTF; DNA: TGTGCCAGCAGGGGGACAGTCTATGGCTACACCTTC
V: TRBV19; J: TRBJ2-7; D: TRBD1; size: .; CDR3: CASSMGTGPHEQYF; DNA: TGTGCCAGTAGTATGGGGACAGGGCCCCACGAGCAGTACTTC
V: TRBV5-1; J: TRBJ1-2; D: TRBD1; size: .; CDR3: CASSSGTGDYGYTF; DNA: TGCGCCAGCAGCTCCGGGACAGGGGACTATGGCTACACCTTC
V: TRBV3-1/TRBV3-2; J: TRBJ1-1; D: .; size: .; CDR3: CASSQVGGTEAFF; DNA: TGTGCCAGCAGCCAAGTGGGGGGCACTGAAGCTTTCTTT
V: TRBV6-5; J: TRBJ2-3; D: .; size: .; CDR3: CASSIGQSSTDTQYF; DNA: TGTGCCAGCAGTATAGGACAGTCTAGCACAGATACGCAGTATTTT
V: TRBV5-4; J: TRBJ2-1; D: TRBD2; size: few; CDR3: CASSLPPMTSRNEQFF; DNA: TGTGCCAGCAGCCTCCCTCCAATGACTAGCCGCAATGAGCAGTTCTTC
V: TRBV6-5; J: TRBJ2-2; D: TRBD1; size: once; CDR3: CASSYRGQGLRELFF; DNA: TGTGCCAGCAGTTACAGGGGACAGGGCCTTAGGGAGCTGTTTTTT